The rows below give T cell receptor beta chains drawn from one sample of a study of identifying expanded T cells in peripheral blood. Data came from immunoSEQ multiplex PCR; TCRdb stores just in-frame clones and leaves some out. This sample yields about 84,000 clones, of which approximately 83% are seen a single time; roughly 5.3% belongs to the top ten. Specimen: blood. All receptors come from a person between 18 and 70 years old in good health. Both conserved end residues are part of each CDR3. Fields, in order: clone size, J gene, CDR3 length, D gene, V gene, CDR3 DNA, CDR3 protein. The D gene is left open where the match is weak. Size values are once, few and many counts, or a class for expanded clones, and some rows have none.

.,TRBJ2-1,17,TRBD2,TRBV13,TGTGCCAGCAGCCCCAAAGAACTTAGCGGGGGCGAGCATGAGCAGTTCTTC,CASSPKELSGGEHEQFF
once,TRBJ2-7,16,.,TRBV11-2,TGTGCCAGCAGCTGGGGACCTGACGCGTTGTCCTACGAGCAGTACTTC,CASSWGPDALSYEQYF
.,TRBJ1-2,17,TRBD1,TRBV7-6,TGTGCCAGCAGCTTAGAGGTGACAGGGGGCTCTAACTATGGCTACACCTTC,CASSLEVTGGSNYGYTF
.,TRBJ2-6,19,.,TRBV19,TGTGCCAGTAGTCCCCGAGGGGGACGGGGCCATCCTGGGGCCAACGTCCTGACTTTC,CASSPRGGRGHPGANVLTF
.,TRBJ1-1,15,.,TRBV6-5,TGTGCCAGCAGTAGGGGACATGGTCCGAACACTGAAGCTTTCTTT,CASSRGHGPNTEAFF
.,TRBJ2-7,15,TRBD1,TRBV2,TGTGCCAGCAGTGTCTCCGGGACAGGTTGGCTCGAGCAGTACTTC,CASSVSGTGWLEQYF
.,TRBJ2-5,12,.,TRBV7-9,TGTGCCATTGAGGACAGTCAAGAGACCCAGTACTTC,CAIEDSQETQYF
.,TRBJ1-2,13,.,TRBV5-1,TGCGCCAGCAGTTCAGGGGAGCGCTATGGCTACACCTTC,CASSSGERYGYTF
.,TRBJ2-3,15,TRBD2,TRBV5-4,TGTGCCAGCAGCTTGGCCCGCGGGGGTACAGATACGCAGTATTTT,CASSLARGGTDTQYF
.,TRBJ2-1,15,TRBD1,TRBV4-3,TGCGCCAGCAGTCTCATCCGGGACAGGTACAATGAGCAGTTCTTC,CASSLIRDRYNEQFF
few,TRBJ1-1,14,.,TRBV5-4,TGTGCCAGCAGCCCCCAATACAGCGGCACTGAAGCTTTCTTT,CASSPQYSGTEAFF
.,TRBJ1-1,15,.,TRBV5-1,TGCGCCAGCAGCTTCAGGGACACAGGGAACACTGAAGCTTTCTTT,CASSFRDTGNTEAFF
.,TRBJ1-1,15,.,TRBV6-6,TGTGCCAGCGCAGGCACCCGGGTTATTAACACTGAAGCTTTCTTT,CASAGTRVINTEAFF
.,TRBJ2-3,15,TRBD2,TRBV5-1,TGCGCCAGCAGCAGACTTAGCGGGAGCACAGATACGCAGTATTTT,CASSRLSGSTDTQYF
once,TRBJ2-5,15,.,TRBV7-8,TGTGCCAGCAGCTTAGCCCCGGGAACCCAAGAGACCCAGTACTTC,CASSLAPGTQETQYF
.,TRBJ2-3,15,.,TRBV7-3,TGTGCCAGCAGCGAACACGCTTTTAGCACAGATACGCAGTATTTT,CASSEHAFSTDTQYF